A selection of T cell receptor beta chains follows, all from one sample in a study of shared clonotypes between healthy human individuals. Here immunoSEQ multiplex PCR was the method, and the copy in TCRdb shows in-frame clones only, minus some. The sample carries millions of clones, approximately 90% recorded once. The sample was naive CD4+ T cells sorted from blood. The receptors shown here come from a man aged 18 to 29 in good health. CDR3s include the opening cysteine and the closing phenylalanine or tryptophan. The order of the fields is CDR3 DNA, CDR3 protein, V gene, J gene, D gene, clone size. D genes are given only for firm matches. Size tells how often a clone was seen (once, few, many) or the class of an expanded clone, and some rows leave it out.

cdr3_nt: TGTGCCATCAGTGACAGGCCTTCGACCGGGGAGCTGTTTTTT; cdr3_aa: CAISDRPSTGELFF; v_call: TRBV10-3; j_call: TRBJ2-2; d_call: -; clone_size: -
cdr3_nt: TGCGCCAGCAGCCCGGGACAGACCTACAATGAGCAGTTCTTC; cdr3_aa: CASSPGQTYNEQFF; v_call: TRBV5-1; j_call: TRBJ2-1; d_call: TRBD1; clone_size: -
cdr3_nt: TGTGCCAGCAGCTTAATTCCCAGGGGTGGAGCTTTCTTT; cdr3_aa: CASSLIPRGGAFF; v_call: TRBV7-9; j_call: TRBJ1-1; d_call: -; clone_size: -
cdr3_nt: TGTGCCATCAGTGAGTCCCAAGGGAACACTGAAGCTTTCTTT; cdr3_aa: CAISESQGNTEAFF; v_call: TRBV10-3; j_call: TRBJ1-1; d_call: -; clone_size: -
cdr3_nt: TGTGCCAGCAGCTCTCCAATGCAAGAGACCCAGTACTTC; cdr3_aa: CASSSPMQETQYF; v_call: TRBV7-2; j_call: TRBJ2-5; d_call: -; clone_size: -
cdr3_nt: TGTGCCAGCAGCGTAGGGTCTAGCGGGGGAAAAGAGACCCAGTACTTC; cdr3_aa: CASSVGSSGGKETQYF; v_call: TRBV9; j_call: TRBJ2-5; d_call: TRBD2; clone_size: -
cdr3_nt: TGTGCCAGCAGCTTCGACAGGGGGCTCCTACCCTCCAACTATGGCTACACCTTC; cdr3_aa: CASSFDRGLLPSNYGYTF; v_call: TRBV7-2; j_call: TRBJ1-2; d_call: TRBD1; clone_size: -
cdr3_nt: TGTGCCTGGAGTGTGGGGCTTCCCGGGATCACTGAAGCTTTCTTT; cdr3_aa: CAWSVGLPGITEAFF; v_call: TRBV30; j_call: TRBJ1-1; d_call: -; clone_size: -
cdr3_nt: TGTGCCAGTAGCGGGACTGCTCTAGGGGATGAGCAGTTCTTC; cdr3_aa: CASSGTALGDEQFF; v_call: TRBV19; j_call: TRBJ2-1; d_call: -; clone_size: once
cdr3_nt: TGTGCCAGCAGCCCTTTTGGGGGAGCGAATTCACCCCTCCACTTT; cdr3_aa: CASSPFGGANSPLHF; v_call: TRBV9; j_call: TRBJ1-6; d_call: -; clone_size: -